These T cell receptor beta chains were read from a single sample in a study of blood T cell repertoires in COVID-19. Assay used: immunoSEQ multiplex PCR; TCRdb lists only in-frame clones, some missing. In the table there are just under 350,000 clones, around 86% of which are singletons. The sequencing sample was made of peripheral blood. These receptors were collected from a woman between 50 and 59 years old with COVID-19, enrolled during active disease. Both conserved end residues are part of each CDR3. A D gene is named only where the DNA matches it firmly. Clone sizes are given selectively: once, few, many, or a class where the clone is expanded.

clone_size	d_call	v_call	j_call	cdr3_aa	cdr3_nt
.	TRBD2	TRBV19	TRBJ2-3	CASSTHRLAGVTDTQYF	TGTGCCAGTAGTACCCATAGACTAGCGGGAGTCACAGATACGCAGTATTTT
once	.	TRBV2	TRBJ2-3	CASSEAPGVTTQYF	TGTGCCAGCAGTGAAGCTCCGGGGGTAACTACGCAGTATTTT
once	.	TRBV5-1	TRBJ1-3	CASSLLLQDAGNTIYF	TGCGCCAGCAGCCTTCTACTACAGGACGCTGGAAACACCATATATTTT
.	.	TRBV11-2	TRBJ2-1	CASSLDYLKNEQFF	TGTGCCAGCAGCTTAGACTACCTGAAAAATGAGCAGTTCTTC
.	.	TRBV25-1	TRBJ1-6	CASSAFTGLNSPLHF	TGTGCCAGCAGCGCTTTCACAGGGCTAAACTCACCCCTCCACTTT
once	.	TRBV30	TRBJ1-2	CAWSSFWRQGQGYTF	TGTGCCTGGAGTTCATTTTGGCGGCAGGGGCAGGGCTACACCTTC
.	.	TRBV11-2	TRBJ2-7	CASSEEVTQYF	TGTGCCAGCAGCGAGGAGGTCACGCAGTACTTC
once	.	TRBV11-3	TRBJ2-3	CASPRGDSPTDTQYF	TGTGCCAGCCCCAGGGGCGACAGCCCCACAGATACGCAGTATTTT
.	TRBD1	TRBV12-5	TRBJ1-1	CASGFGTAWREAFF	TGTGCTAGTGGTTTCGGGACAGCCTGGCGTGAAGCTTTCTTT
once	.	TRBV27	TRBJ1-2	CASSDRLYGYTF	TGTGCCAGCTCCGACAGGCTCTATGGCTACACCTTC
.	.	TRBV13	TRBJ2-5	CASSLLAGGETQYF	TGTGCCAGCAGCTTACTGGCAGGGGGGGAGACCCAGTACTTC
.	.	TRBV30	TRBJ2-7	CAWINSYEQYF	TGTGCCTGGATCAACTCCTACGAGCAGTACTTC
.	.	TRBV14	TRBJ2-7	CASSQNRGKGTYEQYF	TGTGCCAGCAGCCAGAACCGGGGAAAAGGGACCTACGAGCAGTACTTC
.	.	TRBV18	TRBJ1-2	CASSHTGNYGYTF	TGTGCCAGCTCACACACAGGGAACTATGGCTACACCTTC
.	.	TRBV29-1	TRBJ1-1	CSVGRAAFF	TGCAGCGTTGGCAGGGCAGCTTTCTTT
.	TRBD1	TRBV4-1	TRBJ1-6	CASSAGGNSPLHF	TGCGCCAGCAGCGCAGGGGGCAACTCACCCCTCCACTTT
.	.	TRBV2	TRBJ1-2	CASSEWQGHGYTF	TGTGCCAGCAGTGAATGGCAGGGGCATGGCTACACCTTC
.	.	TRBV11-2	TRBJ2-7	CASREGQTGAYEQYF	TGTGCCAGCAGAGAAGGACAGACTGGAGCCTACGAGCAGTACTTC
.	TRBD1	TRBV5-1	TRBJ2-2	CASIQSPGGDTGELFF	TGCGCCAGCATTCAGTCCCCAGGGGGTGACACCGGGGAGCTGTTTTTT
.	TRBD1	TRBV27	TRBJ1-2	CASSLHGQGSYGYTF	TGTGCCAGCAGTCTACACGGACAGGGAAGCTATGGCTACACCTTC
once	.	TRBV11-2	TRBJ1-2	CASSLEGRGHGYTF	TGTGCCAGCAGCTTAGAGGGGCGGGGACATGGCTACACCTTC
.	.	TRBV7-3	TRBJ2-2	CASSLTYPPTGLGTGELFF	TGTGCCAGCAGCTTAACGTATCCCCCGACAGGCTTAGGCACCGGGGAGCTGTTTTTT
.	TRBD2	TRBV7-2	TRBJ2-7	CASSWTSGSGEQYF	TGTGCCAGCAGCTGGACTAGCGGGAGTGGCGAGCAGTACTTC
.	.	TRBV12-5	TRBJ1-2	CASGLVQGDGYTF	TGTGCTAGTGGTTTGGTACAGGGTGATGGCTACACCTTC
.	TRBD1	TRBV6-5	TRBJ2-7	CASSLKTGGKKEQYF	TGTGCCAGCAGCCTCAAGACAGGGGGCAAGAAAGAGCAGTACTTC
.	.	TRBV7-8	TRBJ2-1	CASSFLGGDHNEQFF	TGTGCCAGCAGCTTTTTAGGAGGGGACCACAATGAGCAGTTCTTC
.	.	TRBV2	TRBJ2-6	CASSGQVSGANVLTF	TGTGCCAGCAGTGGTCAGGTCTCTGGGGCCAACGTCCTGACTTTC
once	TRBD1	TRBV5-1	TRBJ1-1	CASSSGTGDTEAFF	TGCGCCAGCAGCTCCGGGACAGGGGACACTGAAGCTTTCTTT
.	TRBD1	TRBV18	TRBJ2-7	CASSPGTGASYEQYF	TGTGCCAGCTCACCAGGGACAGGGGCTTCCTACGAGCAGTACTTC
.	.	TRBV23-1	TRBJ1-6	CASSQSSQTGSSYNSPLHF	TGCGCCAGCAGTCAATCAAGTCAGACAGGCAGCTCCTATAATTCACCCCTCCACTTT
.	.	TRBV6-2/TRBV6-3	TRBJ1-5	CASSYSRSNQPQHF	TGTGCCAGCAGTTACTCGCGGAGTAATCAGCCCCAGCATTTT
.	.	TRBV9	TRBJ1-1	CASSPYLGGSTEAFF	TGTGCCAGCAGCCCCTACCTCGGCGGGTCGACTGAAGCTTTCTTT
.	TRBD1	TRBV6-5	TRBJ1-1	CASNPKDRLNTEAFF	TGTGCCAGCAACCCTAAGGACAGGCTGAACACTGAAGCTTTCTTT
.	.	TRBV5-6	TRBJ2-7	CASSRPGWAGQSYEQYF	TGTGCCAGCAGCCGTCCGGGTTGGGCGGGCCAGTCCTACGAGCAGTACTTC
.	.	TRBV5-4	TRBJ1-1	CASSNRVNTEAFF	TGTGCCAGCAGCAACAGGGTGAACACTGAAGCTTTCTTT
.	.	TRBV6-5	TRBJ1-1	CASIARADTEAFF	TGTGCCAGCATTGCCCGTGCGGACACTGAAGCTTTCTTT
once	TRBD1	TRBV6-5	TRBJ1-2	CASRRTGQGLYGYTF	TGTGCCAGCAGGCGGACGGGACAGGGGCTTTATGGCTACACCTTC